These 23 T cell receptor beta chains were sequenced from one sample in a study of cytomegalovirus exposure and HLA in healthy donors. Primers: 60 Vbeta forward and 13 Jbeta reverse. Here immunoSEQ multiplex PCR was the method, and the copy in TCRdb shows in-frame clones only, minus some. The profile shows about 140,000 clones, nearly 80% of them singletons. Sequencing was done on a sample of PBMCs. These receptors were taken from a young man in good health and CMV-seronegative.

The rearrangement joins TRBV4-1 to TRBJ2-5; 7 bases match TRBD1. The CDR3 loop spans 14 amino acids. CDR1 is MGHRA, CDR2 YSYEKL, per germline. Germline trimming cut 2 bases from V and 7 bases from J; bases unmatched to any gene: 7. CDR3 coding DNA: TGCGCCAGCAGCCAAACAGGGGCTGGCGGGACCCAGTACTTC. Translated: CASSQTGAGGTQYF.

This clone was counted a single time. This rearrangement joins TRBV11-2 to TRBJ1-2; 8 bases match TRBD1. This CDR3 region has 13 residues. Germline-derived CDR1 and CDR2 are SGHAT and FQNNGV. J lost 3 bases, V lost 3 bases, and 0 bases had no gene match. CDR3 sequence reads: CASSLGQDYGYTF. CDR3 coding DNA: TGTGCCAGCAGCTTGGGACAGGACTATGGCTACACCTTC.

The genes are TRBV5-1 and TRBJ2-3, with no clear D. The CDR3 is 17 residues long. V lost 4 bases and J 0 bases, leaving 18 bases between the germline ends. Per germline, CDR1 SGHRS and CDR2 YFSETQ. The CDR3: CASSPRSPVPSTDTQYF. The CDR3 coding sequence is TGCGCCAGCAGCCCCCGGTCCCCCGTACCTAGCACAGATACGCAGTATTTT.

This clone has only one observation. The chain recombines TRBV18 with TRBJ2-7; TRBD1 agrees at 7 bases. CDR1 and CDR2 (germline): KGHSH, LQKENI. The CDR3 has 14 residues. With 0 bases clipped from V and 4 bases from J, the junction kept 3 bases outside the gene matches. CDR3 amino acids: CASSPPGTEYEQYF. CDR3 DNA sequence: TGTGCCAGCTCACCACCTGGGACAGAATACGAGCAGTACTTC.

This clone was observed a handful of times. The V gene is TRBV4-1, the J gene TRBJ1-1; D unclear. Trimming removed 0 bases from V and 1 base from J, with 6 bases in between. CDR3 length: 14 residues. The germline V gene encodes CDR1 MGHRA and CDR2 YSYEKL. CDR3: CASSQDAANTEAFF. DNA of the CDR3: TGCGCCAGCAGCCAAGATGCGGCGAACACTGAAGCTTTCTTT.

V usage is TRBV11-2 and J usage is TRBJ1-4; 8 positions agree with TRBD1. This CDR3 spans 15 amino acids. J lost 8 bases, V lost 6 bases, and 11 bases had no gene match. CDR1 and CDR2 (germline): SGHAT, FQNNGV. CDR3 bases: TGTGCCAGCAGTCGTCCTGGACAGGGAGGAGAAAAACTGTTTTTT. Its protein product is CASSRPGQGGEKLFF.

The table lists this clone with a count of one. The V gene is TRBV4-1, the J gene TRBJ2-1, with D perhaps matching TRBD2 (5 bases). Trimming shortened V by 0 bases and J by 0 bases, and 9 bases separated the two germline ends. CDR1 is MGHRA and CDR2 is YSYEKL in the germline V gene. This CDR3 has 16 residues. The CDR3 sequence: CASSQDLRVSYNEQFF. CDR3 bases: TGCGCCAGCAGCCAAGACCTGCGGGTCTCCTACAATGAGCAGTTCTTC.

This chain links TRBV10-2 with TRBJ2-1, with TRBD2 identical over 8 bases. V lost 7 bases and J lost 5; bases outside the gene matches: 7. Germline V gene sequence: CDR1 WSHSY, CDR2 SAAADI. This CDR3 contains 14 residues. The CDR3 is CASIGLARNNEQFF. Written as DNA, the CDR3 is TGCGCCAGCATCGGACTAGCCCGGAACAATGAGCAGTTCTTC.

This clone was seen a handful of times. This rearrangement joins TRBV18 to TRBJ2-1; the D gene is possibly TRBD2 (5 bases). The CDR3 length is 13 residues. In germline, CDR1 is KGHSH, CDR2 LQKENI. Trimming took 2 bases from V and 5 from J, leaving 7 bases between them. CDR3 DNA sequence: TGTGCCAGCTCACCAGACGGGGACAATGAGCAGTTCTTC. This encodes CASSPDGDNEQFF.

The table lists this clone with a few counts. The chain has TRBV4-3 and TRBJ2-7, with D unclear. V was clipped by 0 bases and J by 6 bases, with 6 bases between them. This CDR3 comprises 12 residues. Looked up from germline, CDR1 is LGHNA and CDR2 is YSLEER. The chain's CDR3 is CASSQDLGEQYF. CDR3 coding DNA: TGCGCCAGCAGCCAAGACCTAGGCGAGCAGTACTTC.

This sequence joins TRBV29-1 and TRBJ2-3, with D possibly matching TRBD2 (6 bases). The CDR3 totals 16 residues. The V gene's germline CDR1 is SQVTM and CDR2 ANQGSEA. V lost 6 bases to trimming and J lost 0 bases, with 19 bases between them. CDR3 amino acids: CSVGKGGQPSTDTQYF. The DNA for the CDR3 is TGCAGCGTGGGGAAGGGAGGCCAACCTAGCACAGATACGCAGTATTTT.

The chain uses TRBV14 and TRBJ2-1; possible D gene TRBD2, 6 bases. The CDR3 is made up of 15 amino acids. Trimming took off 1 base at V and 1 base at J, with 8 bases between the two ends. The germline CDR1 and CDR2 sequences are SGHDN and FVKESK. CDR3 in DNA: TGTGCCAGCAGCCAAGGACTAGGATCCTACAATGAGCAGTTCTTC. Translated, it gives CASSQGLGSYNEQFF.

This clone was seen only once. The V and J genes are TRBV19 and TRBJ2-7; 12 nucleotides match TRBD2. There are 15 residues in the CDR3. The V gene end was trimmed by 9 bases and the J gene end by 5 bases; junction bases not matched to a gene: 11. Germline V gene data show CDR1 as LNHDA and CDR2 as SQIVND (reference sequence). CDR3 nucleotide sequence: TGTGCCAGCTGTGAGACTAGCGGGAGACACAACGAGCAGTACTTC. Translation gives CASCETSGRHNEQYF.

This chain uses TRBV27 with TRBJ2-1; 11 nucleotides align to TRBD1. The J segment lost 6 bases and the V segment lost 2 bases, leaving 3 bases of the junction unmatched. The V gene's germline CDR1 is MNHEY and CDR2 SMNVEV (reference sequence). There are 15 residues in the CDR3. This CDR3 reads CASSLPGQGVNEQFF. The CDR3 coding sequence is TGTGCCAGCAGTTTACCGGGACAGGGGGTCAATGAGCAGTTCTTC.

The chain couples TRBV2 to TRBJ2-7, with 8 bases fitting TRBD2. Trimming removed 7 bases from V and 9 bases from J; junction bases left unmatched: 20. CDR3 length equals 16 residues. The germline gives CDR1 SNHLY, CDR2 FYNNEI. In DNA form, the CDR3 reads TGTGCCAGCACCCAGCCAGGGACTAGGGGGTTCGGCGGGCAGTACTTC. This gives the protein CASTQPGTRGFGGQYF.

The CDR3 sequence is CASSLVPRGNTIYF. For the CDR3, the DNA is TGTGCCAGCAGCTTGGTTCCCAGGGGGAACACCATATATTTT. This chain joins TRBV5-4 and TRBJ1-3; 7 bases are a match to TRBD1. The germline gives CDR1 SGHNT, CDR2 YYREEE (reference sequence). The CDR3 is made up of 14 amino acids. V lost 0 bases to trimming and J lost 7 bases; unmatched junction nucleotides: 4.

This chain uses TRBV14 with TRBJ1-5, with TRBD1 matching 7 bases. Germline V CDR1 and CDR2: SGHDN, FVKESK. Losses at the gene ends were 0 bases for V and 11 bases for J; bases not matched to a gene: 4. The CDR3 has 13 amino acids. The CDR3 region has the DNA TGTGCCAGCAGCCAAGATGGGACAGCGTCCCAGCATTTT. Translating gives CASSQDGTASQHF.

The rearrangement links TRBV5-1 to TRBJ2-7; D not resolved. The CDR3 consists of 13 residues. V lost 1 base to trimming and J lost 4 bases, with 9 bases between them. Germline values: CDR1 SGHRS, CDR2 YFSETQ. This CDR3 is CASSLSPVYEQYF. The CDR3 DNA reads TGCGCCAGCAGCTTGTCTCCGGTTTACGAGCAGTACTTC.

This clone came up many times. J is TRBJ2-7 and V is TRBV5-6; weak D call: TRBD2 (7 bases). The CDR3 runs to 16 residues. Looked up from germline, CDR1 is SGHDT and CDR2 is YYEEEE. The V and J ends lost 4 bases and 2 bases respectively, with 19 bases between them. The CDR3 sequence is CASSPNGGGGTYEQYF. The CDR3 nucleotides are TGTGCCAGCAGCCCGAATGGGGGAGGGGGGACCTACGAGCAGTACTTC.

J is TRBJ2-3 and V is TRBV5-1, with TRBD2 as a possible D gene (6 bases). Germline-derived CDR1 and CDR2 are SGHRS and YFSETQ. Trimming removed 4 bases at V and 7 bases at J, with 22 bases between. The CDR3 is 16 residues long. The CDR3 region has the DNA TGCGCCAGCAGCCACGCGGAGGGACTCTCCACGCATACGCAGTATTTT. It specifies CASSHAEGLSTHTQYF. Complete variable domain (other parts from reference TRBV5-1 and TRBJ2-3): KAGVTQTPRYLIKTRGQQVTLSCSPISGHRSVSWYQQTPGQGLQFLFEYFSETQRNKGNFPGRFSGRQFSNSRSEMNVSTLELGDSALYLCASSHAEGLSTHTQYFGPGTRLTVL.

V usage is TRBV27 and J usage is TRBJ1-2; D uncertain. Germline-derived CDR1 and CDR2 are MNHEY and SMNVEV (reference sequence). The CDR3 runs to 13 residues. V dropped 3 bases and J dropped 3 bases, with 8 bases sitting between them. The CDR3 is CASSFRRDYGYTF. The CDR3 coding sequence is TGTGCCAGCAGTTTCCGACGGGACTATGGCTACACCTTC.

J is TRBJ1-2 and V is TRBV14; D may be TRBD1 (6 bases). V shed 6 bases and J shed 5 bases, with 13 bases lying between them. The CDR3 is made up of 13 amino acids. Per germline, CDR1 SGHDN and CDR2 FVKESK. CDR3 region: CASSQDSLYGYTF. The CDR3 coding sequence is TGTGCCAGCAGTCAGGACAGCCTTTATGGCTACACCTTC.

The rearrangement uses TRBV5-6 and TRBJ2-7, with 7 bases aligning to TRBD2. V trimming: 4 bases; J trimming: 0 bases; junction bases outside the gene matches: 10. Per germline, CDR1 SGHDT and CDR2 YYEEEE. This CDR3 contains 16 residues. This chain's CDR3 is CASSPPGLSLSYEQYF. For the CDR3, the DNA is TGTGCCAGCAGCCCGCCGGGACTATCGCTCTCCTACGAGCAGTACTTC.